These T cell receptor beta chains were read from a single sample in a study of early T cells in non-severe SARS-CoV-2 infection. TCRdb processed the 5' RACE reads anew with MiXCR; each CDR3 protein has one entry. The profile shows over 60,000 distinct CDR3 sequences, approximately 11% of them singletons. Specimen: whole blood, collected at baseline. The receptors were sampled from an adult who was a healthcare worker with PCR-confirmed SARS-CoV-2 infection or an uninfected control (not recorded which). CDR3s include the opening cysteine and the closing phenylalanine or tryptophan. The order of the fields is clone size, V gene, D gene, J gene, CDR3 DNA, CDR3 protein. The D gene is left open where the match is weak. Only part of the rows carry a size: once, few, many, or a class if the clone is expanded.

abundance: few
v_gene: TRBV27
d_gene: TRBD1
j_gene: TRBJ2-2
CDR3nt: TGTGTCAGCATGTTTGGGACAGGGAACACCGGGGAGCTGTTTTTT
CDR3aa: CVSMFGTGNTGELFF

abundance: many
v_gene: TRBV4-1
d_gene: NA
j_gene: TRBJ1-1
CDR3nt: TGCGCCAGCAGCCAAATAGGTGAAGCTTTCTTT
CDR3aa: CASSQIGEAFF

abundance: few
v_gene: TRBV20-1
d_gene: TRBD1
j_gene: TRBJ2-1
CDR3nt: TGCAGTGCTAGGACAGGGGGCGAGCTCCAGCATGAGCAGTTCTTC
CDR3aa: CSARTGGELQHEQFF

abundance: NA
v_gene: TRBV5-6
d_gene: TRBD2
j_gene: TRBJ2-5
CDR3nt: TGTGCCAGCAGCTGGGGAGGGCAAGAGACCCAGTACTTC
CDR3aa: CASSWGGQETQYF

abundance: NA
v_gene: TRBV30
d_gene: NA
j_gene: TRBJ1-5
CDR3nt: TGTGCCTGGAGTGTTTCCGGACGGGGAGATGGAAATCAGCCCCAGCATTTT
CDR3aa: CAWSVSGRGDGNQPQHF

abundance: NA
v_gene: TRBV11-2
d_gene: TRBD1
j_gene: TRBJ1-1
CDR3nt: TGTGCCAGCAGCTTAGGGGACAGGATCATGAACACTGAAGCTTTCTTT
CDR3aa: CASSLGDRIMNTEAFF

abundance: NA
v_gene: TRBV30
d_gene: NA
j_gene: TRBJ1-1
CDR3nt: TGTGCCTGGAGTGAGGGGTTGGACACTGAAGCTTTCTTT
CDR3aa: CAWSEGLDTEAFF

abundance: NA
v_gene: TRBV20-1
d_gene: TRBD2
j_gene: TRBJ2-7
CDR3nt: TGCAGTGCCACAAGACTAGCCGCCTACGAGCAGTACTTC
CDR3aa: CSATRLAAYEQYF

abundance: many
v_gene: TRBV3-1
d_gene: NA
j_gene: TRBJ1-2
CDR3nt: TGTGCCAGCAGCCGACTGGGGGGTATTAATAACTATGGCTACACCTTC
CDR3aa: CASSRLGGINNYGYTF

abundance: NA
v_gene: TRBV5-6
d_gene: TRBD1
j_gene: TRBJ1-5
CDR3nt: TGTGCCAGCAGCTTGTTTGGGACAGGGAATCAGCCCCAGCATTTT
CDR3aa: CASSLFGTGNQPQHF

abundance: few
v_gene: TRBV30
d_gene: NA
j_gene: TRBJ2-5
CDR3nt: TGTGCCTGGAGTGTAGTCTACCAAGAGACCCAGTACTTC
CDR3aa: CAWSVVYQETQYF

abundance: many
v_gene: TRBV20-1
d_gene: TRBD2
j_gene: TRBJ2-3
CDR3nt: TGCAGTGCTAGAGGGGACGGGGGGGCATGGAACACAGATACGCAGTATTTT
CDR3aa: CSARGDGGAWNTDTQYF

abundance: many
v_gene: TRBV6-5
d_gene: NA
j_gene: TRBJ2-3
CDR3nt: TGTGCCAGCAGTTATGGCGTTACAGATACGCAGTATTTT
CDR3aa: CASSYGVTDTQYF

abundance: NA
v_gene: TRBV7-9
d_gene: NA
j_gene: TRBJ2-6
CDR3nt: TGTGCCAGCAGCTTACTTCCCTCTGGGGCCAACGTCCTGACTTTC
CDR3aa: CASSLLPSGANVLTF

abundance: NA
v_gene: TRBV6-2/TRBV6-3
d_gene: NA
j_gene: TRBJ2-3
CDR3nt: TGTGCCAGCAGTTACTCGACCTCGAGGGGCTTAGGGACAGATACGCAGTATTTT
CDR3aa: CASSYSTSRGLGTDTQYF

abundance: many
v_gene: TRBV4-3
d_gene: NA
j_gene: TRBJ2-7
CDR3nt: TGCGCCAGCAGCCAAACCCTTCCGGGCCACCCCTCCTACGAGCAGTACTTC
CDR3aa: CASSQTLPGHPSYEQYF

abundance: NA
v_gene: TRBV6-1
d_gene: NA
j_gene: TRBJ2-1
CDR3nt: TGTGCCAGCACCCGAGGGGTGATCTCCTACAATGAGCAGTTCTTC
CDR3aa: CASTRGVISYNEQFF

abundance: NA
v_gene: TRBV20-1
d_gene: TRBD2
j_gene: TRBJ2-3
CDR3nt: TGCAGTGCTAGAGATCAGCGGGGGAACACAGATACGCAGTATTTT
CDR3aa: CSARDQRGNTDTQYF

abundance: few
v_gene: TRBV6-1
d_gene: NA
j_gene: TRBJ1-6
CDR3nt: TGTGCCAGCGGACAGAGCTCCTATAATTCACCCCTCCACTTT
CDR3aa: CASGQSSYNSPLHF

abundance: many
v_gene: TRBV12-3/TRBV12-4
d_gene: TRBD1
j_gene: TRBJ2-2
CDR3nt: TGTGCCAGCACCCCCACGGGACAGGGAGGAACCGGGGAGCTGTTTTTT
CDR3aa: CASTPTGQGGTGELFF

abundance: NA
v_gene: TRBV11-2
d_gene: TRBD1
j_gene: TRBJ2-1
CDR3nt: TGTGCCAGCAGCTCTCACACCGGACAGGGGCGCAATGAGCAGTTCTTC
CDR3aa: CASSSHTGQGRNEQFF

abundance: many
v_gene: TRBV25-1
d_gene: TRBD2
j_gene: TRBJ2-7
CDR3nt: TGTGCCAGCAGTGAATTTAGCGTCCGGGGGGGAGGTTACGAGCAGTACTTC
CDR3aa: CASSEFSVRGGGYEQYF

abundance: NA
v_gene: TRBV5-4
d_gene: TRBD1
j_gene: TRBJ1-1
CDR3nt: TGTGCCAGCAGCTTGCCAGGGGGCGCAGCTGAAGCTTTCTTT
CDR3aa: CASSLPGGAAEAFF

abundance: NA
v_gene: TRBV11-2
d_gene: NA
j_gene: TRBJ2-2
CDR3nt: TGTGCCAGCAGGAGAACCGGGACTCCCTCTCCCGGGGAGCTGTTTTTT
CDR3aa: CASRRTGTPSPGELFF

abundance: few
v_gene: TRBV12-3/TRBV12-4
d_gene: NA
j_gene: TRBJ1-2
CDR3nt: TGTGCCAGCAGTTTAGGTCCCAACTATGGCTACACCTTC
CDR3aa: CASSLGPNYGYTF

abundance: many
v_gene: TRBV27
d_gene: TRBD2
j_gene: TRBJ2-7
CDR3nt: TGTGCCAGCTGGACTGGCGGGGGAAGTTACGAGCAGTACTTC
CDR3aa: CASWTGGGSYEQYF

abundance: many
v_gene: TRBV7-9
d_gene: NA
j_gene: TRBJ2-5
CDR3nt: TGTGCCAGCAGTGGTGAGGTAGAAGAGACCCAGTACTTC
CDR3aa: CASSGEVEETQYF

abundance: few
v_gene: TRBV24-1
d_gene: TRBD1
j_gene: TRBJ1-2
CDR3nt: TGTGCCACCAGGGGGACAGGCTATGTCGGCTACACCTTC
CDR3aa: CATRGTGYVGYTF

abundance: few
v_gene: TRBV7-6
d_gene: NA
j_gene: TRBJ1-1
CDR3nt: TGTGCCAGCAGCTTAGCCCCGGGGGCTGAAGCTTTCTTT
CDR3aa: CASSLAPGAEAFF

abundance: many
v_gene: TRBV4-3
d_gene: TRBD1
j_gene: TRBJ1-4
CDR3nt: TGCGCCAGCAGCCCCCAGGGACAGGTTAATGAAAAACTGTTTTTT
CDR3aa: CASSPQGQVNEKLFF

abundance: NA
v_gene: TRBV6-5
d_gene: NA
j_gene: TRBJ1-4
CDR3nt: TGTGCCAGCAGTTACTCCCCGACGGCGAATGAAAAACTGTTTTTT
CDR3aa: CASSYSPTANEKLFF

abundance: many
v_gene: TRBV11-2
d_gene: NA
j_gene: TRBJ1-1
CDR3nt: TGTGCCAGCAGCTTGCGGACGGGGGCAGACACCTTGAACACTGAAGCTTTCTTT
CDR3aa: CASSLRTGADTLNTEAFF

abundance: NA
v_gene: TRBV5-5
d_gene: TRBD2
j_gene: TRBJ2-7
CDR3nt: TGTGCCAGCAGTTATCTGCCGGGACTAGCGACTTACGAGCAGTACTTC
CDR3aa: CASSYLPGLATYEQYF